What follows are 32 T cell receptor beta chains derived from one specimen sequenced in a study of blood T cell repertoires in COVID-19. TCRdb's copy holds only in-frame clones and misses some; the assay was immunoSEQ multiplex PCR. The table lists almost 500,000 clones, 70% to 90% of them singletons. Sequencing used PBMCs or T cells enriched from blood (not recorded which). The receptor set was obtained from a woman in her sixties who had recovered from COVID-19.

CDR3 region: CASSTRGGSWGTNEKLFF. CDR3 coding DNA: TGTGCCAGTAGTACAAGGGGAGGTTCCTGGGGGACTAATGAAAAACTGTTTTTT. The V and J genes are TRBV19 and TRBJ1-4, with D perhaps matching TRBD1 (5 bases). There are 18 residues in the CDR3. CDR1 LNHDA and CDR2 SQIVND come from the germline V gene (reference sequence). Deletions cut 4 bases from V and 2 bases from J, with 20 bases between.

The chain couples TRBV7-2 to TRBJ1-5; maybe TRBD1 (5 bases). Germline lookup yields CDR1 SGHTA and CDR2 FQGNSA. V dropped 6 bases and J dropped 7 bases, with 13 bases sitting between them. The CDR3 sequence is 13 residues long. CDR3 nucleotide sequence: TGTGCCAGCAGTTCAGGGTTGCAACAGCCCCAGCATTTT. Protein sequence: CASSSGLQQPQHF.

The chain joins TRBV6-4 to TRBJ2-3, with 7 nucleotides matching TRBD1. CDR3 length: 13 amino acids. The V segment lost 8 bases and the J segment 4 bases; nucleotides outside the gene matches: 6. CDR1 and CDR2 (germline): MRHNA, SNTAGT. The CDR3 region is CASRRQGADTQYF. The CDR3 DNA is TGTGCCAGCCGGAGACAGGGCGCAGATACGCAGTATTTT.

This rearrangement joins TRBV2 to TRBJ1-5, with no clear D. The CDR3 loop spans 15 amino acids. Germline V gives CDR1 SNHLY, CDR2 FYNNEI. Trimming took 3 bases from V and 1 from J, leaving 10 bases between them. DNA of the CDR3: TGTGCCAGCAGTGATGCGGGAGGGAGCAATCAGCCCCAGCATTTT. Translation gives CASSDAGGSNQPQHF.

This clone was counted a single time. The V and J genes are TRBV3-1 (or the pseudogene TRBV3-2) and TRBJ2-3, with a tentative D call TRBD1 (5 bases). Germline values: CDR1 LGHDT, CDR2 YNNKEL (reference sequence). With 5 bases removed from V and 6 bases from J, the gap between germline ends came to 15 bases. The CDR3 runs to 14 residues. The CDR3 reads CASSGPGPWDTQYF. The CDR3 region has the DNA TGTGCCAGCAGCGGACCAGGGCCCTGGGATACGCAGTATTTT.

The chain couples TRBV2 to TRBJ2-2; 7 bases line up with TRBD1. The CDR3 runs 16 residues. The V gene's germline CDR1 is SNHLY and CDR2 FYNNEI. V gave up 5 bases and J gave up 2 bases; unmatched junction bases: 8. CDR3 sequence reads: CASSLQGPSNTGELFF. In DNA, the CDR3 is TGTGCCAGCAGTCTACAGGGGCCTTCAAACACCGGGGAGCTGTTTTTT.

The chain is built from TRBV9 and TRBJ2-1; D is possibly TRBD1 (8 bases). The V end was cut by 5 bases, the J end by 2 bases, with 17 bases between. There are 16 residues in the CDR3. Germline V gene sequence: CDR1 SGDLS, CDR2 YYNGEE. The CDR3 loop is CASSEGGTGAYNEQFF. The CDR3 region has the DNA TGTGCCAGCAGTGAGGGAGGGACAGGTGCCTACAATGAGCAGTTCTTC.

The gene calls are TRBV7-2 and TRBJ1-5; TRBD1 matches 7 bases. V lost 1 base, J lost 4 bases, and 7 bases stayed unmatched. The CDR3 extends over 16 amino acids. Germline loops: CDR1 SGHTA, CDR2 FQGNSA. CDR3: CASSLGYPGGNQPQHF. The CDR3 nucleotides read TGTGCCAGCAGCTTAGGGTATCCAGGGGGTAATCAGCCCCAGCATTTT.

V gene TRBV3-1 (or the pseudogene TRBV3-2) combines with J gene TRBJ2-2; tentatively, D is TRBD2 (6 bases). The ends were cut back, 1 base at V and 0 bases at J, with 6 bases in the middle. The CDR3 runs to 15 residues. Germline-derived CDR1 and CDR2 are LGHDT and YNNKEL (reference sequence). CDR3 sequence: CASSQGLANTGELFF. The CDR3 DNA reads as TGTGCCAGCAGCCAAGGACTAGCGAACACCGGGGAGCTGTTTTTT.

CDR3 sequence (DNA): TGTGCCAGCAGTGCCCAACAAAGTGAAAAACTGTTTTTT. The encoded protein is CASSAQQSEKLFF. The V gene is TRBV6-6, the J gene TRBJ1-4; no clear D. Trimming pared 5 bases from V and 7 bases from J, leaving 11 bases between. This CDR3 is 13 amino acids long. CDR1 is MNHNY and CDR2 is SVGAGI in the germline V gene (reference sequence).

The chain joins TRBV7-2 to TRBJ1-4; TRBD1 aligns across 9 bases. The germline V gene encodes CDR1 SGHTA and CDR2 FQGNSA. This CDR3 has 15 residues. Trimming removed 4 bases from V and 3 bases from J; junction bases left unmatched: 3. The CDR3: CASSSRDRANEKLFF. The CDR3 coding sequence is TGTGCCAGCAGCTCCCGGGACAGGGCTAATGAAAAACTGTTTTTT.

The V and J genes are TRBV2 and TRBJ1-3, with 9 nucleotides matching TRBD1. The germline V gene has CDR1 SNHLY and CDR2 FYNNEI. The ends lost 1 base at V and 4 bases at J; junction bases unmatched: 2. This CDR3 has 15 amino acids. The CDR3 DNA reads as TGTGCCAGCAGTGAAGTACAGGGGGCAGGAAACACCATATATTTT. Translation gives CASSEVQGAGNTIYF.

The genes are TRBV6-5 and TRBJ1-6; 9 bases are shared with TRBD1. The length of the CDR3 is 13 residues. The germline V gene has CDR1 MNHEY and CDR2 SVGAGI. Trimming cost V 6 bases and J 7 bases; bases outside gene matches: 1. Here the CDR3 DNA reads TGTGCCAGCAGCGGGACAGGGAATTCACCCCTCCACTTT. Protein sequence: CASSGTGNSPLHF.

This sequence joins TRBV3-1 (or the pseudogene TRBV3-2) and TRBJ1-2; D remains unclear. The CDR3 runs 15 residues. Germline CDR1 reads LGHDT; CDR2 reads YNNKEL (reference sequence). Trimming removed 3 bases at V and 4 bases at J, with 15 bases between. The CDR3 region is CASSQGPLKPYGYTF. CDR3 bases: TGTGCCAGCAGCCAGGGCCCCCTTAAACCCTATGGCTACACCTTC.

The V gene is TRBV19, the J gene TRBJ1-5; 8 bases line up with TRBD1. Germline V gene sequence: CDR1 LNHDA, CDR2 SQIVND (reference sequence). V trimming: 0 bases; J trimming: 2 bases; junction bases outside the gene matches: 0. This CDR3 spans 15 amino acids. The DNA of the CDR3 is TGTGCCAGTAGTATAGAACAGGGGGGCAATCAGCCCCAGCATTTT. It encodes CASSIEQGGNQPQHF. The full variable domain, in which reference TRBV19 and TRBJ1-5 provide the parts outside the CDR3, is DGGITQSPKYLFRKEGQNVTLSCEQNLNHDAMYWYRQDPGQGLRLIYYSQIVNDFQKGDIAEGYSVSREKKESFPLTVTSAQKNPTAFYLCASSIEQGGNQPQHFGDGTRLSIL.

This sequence joins TRBV7-9 and TRBJ1-2; D is uncertain. Trimming removed 1 base at V and 8 bases at J, with 14 bases between. This CDR3 is 14 amino acids long. Germline CDR1 is SEHNR and CDR2 is FQNEAQ (reference sequence). CDR3 bases: TGTGCCAGCAGCTTAGTGCAGGTGGCTCAGGGCTACACCTTC. This codes for CASSLVQVAQGYTF. Based on the CDR3 plus reference TRBV7-9 and TRBJ1-2, the full variable domain is DTGVSQNPRHKITKRGQNVTFRCDPISEHNRLYWYRQTLGQGPEFLTYFQNEAQLEKSRLLSDRFSAERPKGSFSTLEIQRTEQGDSAMYLCASSLVQVAQGYTFGSGTRLTVV.

A single count supports this clone. The gene calls are TRBV2 and TRBJ1-6; D not certain. The CDR3 has 13 amino acids. Germline assignment: CDR1 SNHLY and CDR2 FYNNEI. Between the trimmed V and J ends, which lost 7 bases and 9 bases, there was a span of 13 bases. The CDR3 DNA sequence: TGTGCCAGCAAGTTGGGCCAAGCTTCACCCCTCCACTTT. Its translation is CASKLGQASPLHF. Drawing the rest from reference TRBV2 and TRBJ1-6, the complete variable domain is EPEVTQTPSHQVTQMGQEVILRCVPISNHLYFYWYRQILGQKVEFLVSFYNNEISEKSEIFDDQFSVERPDGSNFTLKIRSTKLEDSAMYFCASKLGQASPLHFGNGTRLTVT.

Worth noting for this clone: The sample carries other DNA sequences with the same CDR3. The rearrangement uses TRBV6-2 or TRBV6-3 and TRBJ2-3, with TRBD1 matching 9 bases. Trimming removed 2 bases from V and 6 bases from J; junction bases left unmatched: 9. This CDR3 comprises 16 residues. Germline V lookup: CDR1 MNHEY, CDR2 SVGEGT. CDR3 DNA: TGTGCCAGCAGTTACCCCACAGGGGGCCCCCCGGATACGCAGTATTTT. Residues: CASSYPTGGPPDTQYF.

The rearrangement uses TRBV24-1 and TRBJ2-7, with 9 bases identical to TRBD1. The CDR3 sequence is 15 residues long. V lost 4 bases and J lost 3; bases outside the gene matches: 6. Germline lookup yields CDR1 KGHDR and CDR2 SFDVKD. CDR3 in DNA: TGTGCCACCAGTGAACCGGGACAGGGAGACTACGAGCAGTACGTC. It specifies CATSEPGQGDYEQYV.

Only one count was recorded for this clone. The chain combines TRBV3-1 (or the pseudogene TRBV3-2) with TRBJ2-7, with 8 positions matching TRBD2. Germline-derived CDR1 and CDR2 are LGHDT and YNNKEL (reference sequence). This CDR3 has 14 amino acids. The J segment lost 6 bases and the V segment lost 4 bases, leaving 8 bases of the junction unmatched. CDR3 in DNA: TGTGCCAGCAGCCGCCGAGCGGGGGCAGGCGAGCAGTACTTC. Its translation: CASSRRAGAGEQYF.

This clone has a handful of counts. This chain links TRBV11-2 with TRBJ2-3; 12 positions agree with TRBD2. CDR1 is SGHAT and CDR2 is FQNNGV in the germline V gene. There are 15 residues in the CDR3. V lost 5 bases, J lost 2 bases, and 2 bases stayed unmatched. CDR3 residues: CASSPSGGVTDTQYF. CDR3 sequence (DNA): TGTGCCAGCAGCCCTAGCGGGGGGGTCACAGATACGCAGTATTTT.

The V and J genes are TRBV15 and TRBJ1-1, with a possible D match to TRBD1 (5 bases). Germline lookup yields CDR1 LNHNV and CDR2 YYDKDF (reference sequence). The ends were cut back, 4 bases at V and 8 bases at J, with 20 bases in the middle. This CDR3 has 15 residues. CDR3 loop: CATSTTDTGRIEAFF. The CDR3 DNA follows: TGTGCCACCAGCACAACAGATACAGGTCGCATCGAAGCTTTCTTT.

The rearrangement joins TRBV5-5 to TRBJ2-7; 7 bases match TRBD1. Per germline, CDR1 SGHKS and CDR2 YYEKEE (reference sequence). This CDR3 comprises 14 residues. V was pared by 2 bases and J by 0 bases, with 2 bases of the junction left unmatched. CDR3 residues: CASSFTGDSYEQYF. CDR3 DNA: TGTGCCAGCAGCTTCACAGGGGACTCCTACGAGCAGTACTTC.

This chain connects TRBV3-1 (or the pseudogene TRBV3-2) to TRBJ2-6; D unresolved. The CDR3 length is 15 residues. Germline V gene data show CDR1 as LGHDT and CDR2 as YNNKEL (reference sequence). The V end lost 5 bases, the J end lost 0 bases, and 8 bases lay between the germline ends. The CDR3 DNA sequence: TGTGCCAGCAGCTCCCCTCCCTCTGGGGCCAACGTCCTGACTTTC. It codes for CASSSPPSGANVLTF.

The CDR3 coding sequence is TGTGCCAGCAGCTCCGGGACAGGGTTAGGGACCGGGGAGCTGTTTTTT. This gives the protein CASSSGTGLGTGELFF. V usage is TRBV5-4 and J usage is TRBJ2-2, with 9 nucleotides matching TRBD1. CDR3 length: 16 residues. With V trimmed by 3 bases and J by 5 bases, 8 bases remained unmatched. Germline loops: CDR1 SGHNT, CDR2 YYREEE (reference sequence).

The chain has TRBV9 and TRBJ2-7, with D perhaps TRBD2 (7 bases). Germline V gives CDR1 SGDLS, CDR2 YYNGEE. There are 16 residues in the CDR3. Trimming shortened V by 3 bases and J by 3 bases, and 19 bases separated the two germline ends. CDR3 DNA: TGTGCCAGCAGCGCCCGAGGGGGGGGGTCCATCTACGAGCAGTACTTC. Translated, it gives CASSARGGGSIYEQYF. The whole variable domain, filled in from reference TRBV9 and TRBJ2-7, reads DSGVTQTPKHLITATGQRVTLRCSPRSGDLSVYWYQQSLDQGLQFLIQYYNGEERAKGNILERFSAQQFPDLHSELNLSSLELGDSALYFCASSARGGGSIYEQYFGPGTRLTVT.

The J gene is TRBJ1-5, the V gene TRBV2; D not certain. V lost 7 bases and J 3 bases, leaving 10 bases between the germline ends. The germline V gene encodes CDR1 SNHLY and CDR2 FYNNEI. This CDR3 is 13 amino acids long. The CDR3 nucleotides read TGTGCCAGCACCACGGTCTACAATCAGCCCCAGCATTTT. It specifies CASTTVYNQPQHF.

The chain has TRBV4-1 and TRBJ1-2; 8 nucleotides agree with TRBD1. The V gene end was trimmed by 4 bases and the J gene end by 4 bases; junction bases not matched to a gene: 8. The CDR3 has 15 amino acids. Germline CDR1 reads MGHRA; CDR2 reads YSYEKL. The CDR3 DNA is TGCGCCAGCAGCCCTGGTGGGGACAGGCTCTATGGCTACACCTTC. It encodes CASSPGGDRLYGYTF.

With regard to this clone: This CDR3 is also generated by other DNA sequences in the sample. The chain couples TRBV19 to TRBJ2-1, with D maybe TRBD1 (6 bases). This CDR3 contains 12 residues. Between the trimmed V and J ends, which lost 6 bases and 4 bases, there was a span of 7 bases. Germline CDR1 and CDR2: LNHDA and SQIVND (reference sequence). The CDR3 is CASRQGYNEQFF. The CDR3 region has the DNA TGTGCCAGTAGACAGGGTTACAATGAGCAGTTCTTC.

This chain uses TRBV7-8 with TRBJ1-4; D might be TRBD1 (6 bases). Germline lookup yields CDR1 SGHVS and CDR2 FQNEAQ. There are 16 residues in the CDR3. Deletions cut 4 bases from V and 3 bases from J, with 15 bases between. The CDR3: CASSSRQAGANEKLFF. As DNA, the CDR3 is TGTGCCAGCAGCTCACGACAGGCGGGGGCTAATGAAAAACTGTTTTTT.

The rearrangement links TRBV4-1 to TRBJ2-5; TRBD1 might be the D (5 bases). V lost 1 base and J lost 4, with 10 bases in between. The CDR3 consists of 14 residues. From germline, CDR1 is MGHRA and CDR2 YSYEKL. CDR3 amino acids: CASSQGQPGETQYF. The CDR3 nucleotides read TGCGCCAGCAGCCAAGGACAGCCGGGAGAGACCCAGTACTTC.

V usage is TRBV7-2 and J usage is TRBJ1-4, with D possibly TRBD1 on 5 matching bases. This CDR3 has 16 amino acids. CDR1 and CDR2 from the germline V gene are SGHTA and FQGNSA. With 3 bases removed from V and 0 bases from J, the gap between germline ends came to 11 bases. CDR3: CASSFRGTSTNEKLFF. For the CDR3, the DNA is TGTGCCAGCAGCTTTCGGGGGACCTCAACTAATGAAAAACTGTTTTTT.